This paragraph covers one T cell receptor beta chain sequence. Antigen unknown. Only in-frame clones appear in the TCRdb table, and some are missing; sequencing was by immunoSEQ multiplex PCR. The repertoire holds tens of thousands of clones, approximately 84% seen once, with approximately 1.2% in the top ten. This sample was included in a study of OX40 agonist ivuxolimab in advanced cancers. General study results and limits: Compared with CD4+, CD8+ T cells on average had more expanded clones. Clonal expansion was seen in CD4+ and CD8+ blood T cells by week 6 at 0.1 to 3.0 mg/kg.

The CDR3 covers 14 residues. The V gene lost 4 bases and the J gene lost 0 bases, with 8 bases spanning the gap. Germline CDR1 is SGHVS and CDR2 is FNYEAQ. The receptor was isolated from an adult with an advanced solid tumor such as melanoma, head and neck, liver or kidney cancer. The chain combines TRBV7-6 with TRBJ2-3, with D tentatively TRBD1 (6 bases). This specimen consisted of CD4+ or CD8+ T cells sorted from blood, obtained in a trial of the OX40 agonist ivuxolimab. CDR3 sequence (DNA): TGTGCCAGCAGCTCCACAGGGAGCACAGATACGCAGTATTTT. Translating gives CASSSTGSTDTQYF. The full variable domain, in which reference TRBV7-6 and TRBJ2-3 provide the parts outside the CDR3, is GAGVSQSPRYKVTKRGQDVALRCDPISGHVSLYWYRQALGQGPEFLTYFNYEAQQDKSGLPNDRFSAERPEGSISTLTIQRTEQRDSAMYRCASSSTGSTDTQYFGPGTRLTVL.